This entry concerns a single TCR beta chain. The antigen it recognizes is unknown. Base qualities are missing; no much larger clone stands one base away. This sample stems from a study of Ad26.COV2.S vaccination and SARS-CoV-2 variants (dated by TCRdb to the early 2020s). In the study overall: Donors in the vaccine arm were drawn from COV1001, a phase I-IIa trial of Ad26.COV2.S in healthy adults that was multicentre, randomized, double-blind and placebo-controlled. Ad26.COV2.S was administered intramuscularly at a dose of 5x10^10 or 1x10^11 viral particles, either as one shot or as two shots given 56 days apart. Trial participants were randomized into five groups of five: low-dose or high-dose Ad26.COV2.S given once or twice, or placebo on both occasions. TCRbeta repertoire sequencing was used to assess the specificity and breadth of SARS-CoV-2-reactive T cell receptors after Ad26.COV2.S vaccination. The TCR-sequenced set comprised about 32 samples: roughly 19 Ad26.COV2.S vaccine recipients, 5 placebo recipients and 8 SARS-CoV-2 convalescent individuals. Investigators remained blinded to trial group allocation during experiments and outcome assessment. Overall study outcomes, separate from this receptor: According to the authors, total T cell responses may have been underestimated by the TCR breadth and depth analyses. Vaccine and placebo recipients had similar non-spike TCR breadth, a finding consistent with the vaccine containing only spike. Compared with placebo recipients, Ad26.COV2.S recipients showed higher spike-specific TCR breadth (P = 0.0014). After vaccination, spike-specific CD8+ and CD4+ T cell responses were reported to show substantial breadth. The study lacked the statistical power to compare responses across vaccine doses or regimens.

The immunoSEQ Assay was the method used to sequence TCRbeta CDR3 regions. After extraction, genomic DNA underwent amplification by bias-controlled multiplex PCR, followed by high-throughput sequencing. In the paper's pipeline: To quantify the absolute abundance of every unique TCRbeta CDR3 region, sequences were collapsed and filtered. T cell fraction was estimated by normalizing TCRbeta template counts to usable DNA, with usable DNA measured through amplification of reference genes found in all nucleated cells. Repertoire TCRs were annotated as SARS-CoV-2-specific when V gene, CDR3 amino acid sequence and J gene were exactly matched to a known reactive TCR set. The reference SARS-CoV-2 TCR set was derived from MIRA and filtered for enrichment in COVID-19-positive ImmuneCODE repertoires, a step that removed public or cross-reactive TCRs. Drawing on the MIRA antigens, annotated TCRs were analysed further at the level of specific ORF or position within ORF. Breadth was defined as annotated unique rearrangements over total unique productive rearrangements; depth was the summed frequency of those rearrangements. Two-sided Wilcoxon rank-sum tests were used to compare TCR breadth between groups. Entries here come from immuneACCESS through TCRdb and include only in-frame sequences with V and J called. Some clones fail to appear in such tables; in the studies checked, an unresolved V gene covers under half of the shortfall, and the cause of the remainder is unknown. Clone size and the V and J calls come from that table; the DNA yielded D and trimming. In this sample the table shows 400,000 to 450,000 clones, 90% of which occur a single time. The ten top clones hold about 4.5% of the sample.

The treatment or condition label for this specimen denotes: approximately 18 received Ad26.COV2.S at low or high dose, single or two shots; a few received placebo; per-sample allocation not given. For vaccine and placebo recipients, repertoires were sequenced using samples collected on day 63 after the first injection. Cohort 1b enrolled 25 to 30 adults aged 18-55 years at a single site in Boston, USA, between 29 July and 7 August 2020. Ad26.COV2.S was a replication-incompetent adenovirus type 26 vector expressing a prefusion-stabilized SARS-CoV-2 spike protein from the original Wuhan strain. Specimen: peripheral blood, collected in a trial of Ad26.COV2.S vaccine versus placebo. This sequence originates from a person aged 18-60 years who received the Ad26.COV2.S COVID-19 vaccine or a placebo.

Here the CDR3 is given as CASSQTISTDTQYF. Here is the DNA: TGTGCCAGTAGCCAGACGATTAGCACAGATACGCAGTATTTT. This receptor chain uses TRBV19 and TRBJ2-3, with the D gene not confidently named. V lost 6 bases and J lost 0 bases; the stretch between them is 10 bases long. CDR1 and CDR2 are read off the germline V gene (reference sequence) as LNHDA and SQIVND. The CDR3, cysteine through phenylalanine, is 14 amino acids long. The DNA shown is the 42-base CDR3, in frame from base 1.